The rows below give T cell receptor beta chains drawn from one sample of a study of cytomegalovirus exposure and HLA in healthy donors. Repertoires were generated with immunoSEQ multiplex PCR, while TCRdb's copy carries only in-frame clones and drops some. In the table there are about 180,000 clones, around 82% of which are singletons. Sequencing was carried out using PBMCs. The receptors originated from a boy younger than 10 in good health and CMV-seronegative. The CDR3 runs from the conserved cysteine through the conserved F or W. The D gene is left open where the match is weak. Some rows have no size entry. The others give once, few or many, or a class for an expanded clone.

>TRBV4-1|-|TRBD1|TRBJ1-1
CASSKGGTGLQAFF
TGCGCCAGCAGCAAAGGAGGGACAGGGCTCCAAGCTTTCTTT
>TRBV9|once|TRBD1|TRBJ2-1
CASSPTGGTPDQFF
TGTGCCAGCAGCCCCACAGGGGGAACGCCAGACCAGTTCTTC
>TRBV19|-|-|TRBJ1-2
CASTNRANYGYTF
TGTGCCAGTACGAACAGGGCTAACTATGGCTACACCTTC
>TRBV18|few|TRBD1|TRBJ1-2
CASSPGQGNYGYTF
TGTGCCAGCTCACCAGGACAGGGGAACTATGGCTACACCTTC
>TRBV10-1|-|TRBD1|TRBJ1-1
CASRPDRERDTEAFF
TGCGCCAGCAGACCCGACAGGGAGCGGGACACTGAAGCTTTCTTT
>TRBV11-3|-|-|TRBJ2-3
CASSLGLDGGTDTQYF
TGTGCCAGCAGCTTAGGGCTCGATGGAGGCACAGATACGCAGTATTTT
>TRBV5-1|once|-|TRBJ2-1
CASSLNLGADNEQFF
TGCGCCAGCAGCTTAAACCTGGGGGCTGACAATGAGCAGTTCTTC
>TRBV27|-|-|TRBJ2-7
CATKKEGASYEQYF
TGTGCCACCAAAAAGGAAGGGGCCTCCTACGAGCAGTACTTC
>TRBV5-1|-|TRBD2|TRBJ2-2
CASSSGLAGGPGTGELFF
TGCGCCAGCAGCTCGGGACTAGCGGGAGGGCCGGGCACCGGGGAGCTGTTTTTT
>TRBV5-1|-|-|TRBJ1-3
CASSLAAADGNTIYF
TGCGCCAGCAGCTTGGCGGCGGCGGATGGAAACACCATATATTTT
>TRBV11-2|-|TRBD2|TRBJ2-1
CASGSGLAGALGNEQFF
TGTGCCAGCGGAAGTGGACTAGCGGGAGCTTTAGGCAATGAGCAGTTCTTC
>TRBV28|-|-|TRBJ2-7
CASSYRAEQYF
TGTGCCAGCAGTTACAGGGCCGAGCAGTACTTC
>TRBV7-6|-|-|TRBJ1-2
CASSFGGEDYTF
TGTGCCAGCAGCTTCGGGGGGGAGGACTACACCTTC
>TRBV5-1|few|-|TRBJ1-1
CASSLAQVTNTEAFF
TGCGCCAGCAGCTTGGCTCAGGTCACGAACACTGAAGCTTTCTTT
>TRBV9|-|TRBD1|TRBJ1-2
CASSVLISRTGDNYGYTF
TGTGCCAGCAGCGTTCTAATCTCCAGGACAGGTGACAACTATGGCTACACCTTC
>TRBV19|-|-|TRBJ1-2
CASSMIGGASDTF
TGTGCCAGTAGTATGATCGGGGGAGCGTCGGACACCTTC
>TRBV2|-|TRBD1|TRBJ2-7
CASSARQGPVAYEQYF
TGTGCCAGCAGTGCCAGACAGGGGCCGGTTGCCTACGAGCAGTACTTC
>TRBV5-1|-|TRBD2|TRBJ2-5
CASSPTSAQETQYF
TGCGCCAGCAGTCCGACTAGCGCACAAGAGACCCAGTACTTC
>TRBV5-6|-|TRBD2|TRBJ2-5
CASLAGVGETQYF
TGTGCCAGCCTGGCGGGGGTTGGGGAGACCCAGTACTTC
>TRBV5-1|-|TRBD2|TRBJ2-1
CASSLWGTSGGSYEQFF
TGCGCCAGCAGCTTGTGGGGAACTAGCGGGGGATCCTATGAGCAGTTCTTC
>TRBV18|once|TRBD2|TRBJ2-3
CASSPRTSVTDTQYF
TGTGCCAGCTCACCGCGGACTAGCGTTACAGATACGCAGTATTTT
>TRBV27|once|-|TRBJ2-5
CASSLSTGAYQETQYF
TGTGCCAGCAGTTTATCCACAGGAGCGTACCAAGAGACCCAGTACTTC
>TRBV5-4|once|TRBD1|TRBJ1-2
CASSLEGTDYGYTF
TGTGCCAGCAGCTTGGAGGGGACAGACTATGGCTACACCTTC
>TRBV2|-|TRBD2|TRBJ2-1
CASWTSGREVGEQFF
TGTGCCAGCTGGACTAGCGGGAGGGAGGTGGGTGAGCAGTTCTTC
>TRBV27|-|TRBD1|TRBJ1-5
CASSLRDRNQPQHF
TGTGCCAGCAGTTTACGGGACAGAAATCAGCCCCAGCATTTT
>TRBV10-1|-|-|TRBJ2-7
CASSDVGMAYF
TGCGCCAGCAGTGATGTCGGGATGGCGTACTTC
>TRBV9|-|TRBD1|TRBJ2-2
CASSPPGGQGSGELFF
TGTGCCAGCAGCCCCCCTGGGGGACAGGGGTCCGGGGAGCTGTTTTTT
>TRBV19|-|TRBD1|TRBJ2-3
CASRLPGTGGRDTQYF
TGTGCCAGTCGCCTGCCCGGGACAGGGGGCAGAGATACGCAGTATTTT
>TRBV15|-|TRBD1|TRBJ2-5
CATSRTGQGRSGQETQYF
TGTGCCACCAGCAGAACGGGACAGGGTAGATCTGGCCAAGAGACCCAGTACTTC
>TRBV7-9|-|TRBD2|TRBJ2-1
CASSALTSGRSNEQFF
TGTGCCAGCAGCGCTTTGACTAGCGGGAGATCCAATGAGCAGTTCTTC
>TRBV6-6|-|-|TRBJ2-7
CASSSEDTYEQYF
TGTGCCAGCAGCTCGGAGGATACGTACGAGCAGTACTTC
>TRBV27|-|TRBD1|TRBJ2-3
CASRTYRGRTDTQYF
TGTGCCAGCAGAACTTACAGGGGGCGGACAGATACGCAGTATTTT
>TRBV2|few|-|TRBJ2-6
CASSEGTAGANVLTF
TGTGCCAGCAGTGAAGGGACAGCTGGGGCCAACGTCCTGACTTTC
>TRBV2|-|TRBD2|TRBJ2-7
CASSVLAGIRDGTKFYEQYF
TGTGCCAGCAGTGTCCTAGCGGGAATTCGGGACGGGACGAAATTCTACGAGCAGTACTTC
>TRBV27|-|TRBD1|TRBJ2-1
CASSLFRGKNEQFF
TGTGCCAGCAGTTTATTCAGGGGGAAGAATGAGCAGTTCTTC
>TRBV19|few|-|TRBJ1-1
CASSIGTENTEAFF
TGTGCCAGTAGTATAGGAACAGAGAACACTGAAGCTTTCTTT
>TRBV19|-|-|TRBJ2-3
CASSRQGTDTQYF
TGTGCCAGTAGTCGGCAGGGCACAGATACGCAGTATTTT
>TRBV19|-|TRBD1|TRBJ1-1
CASSILTGGTEAFF
TGTGCCAGTAGTATCCTTACAGGGGGCACTGAAGCTTTCTTT
>TRBV4-1|-|TRBD2|TRBJ2-3
CASSNPGLIVPDTQYF
TGCGCCAGCAGCAACCCGGGACTAATAGTTCCAGATACGCAGTATTTT
>TRBV6-6|-|-|TRBJ2-7
CASSFRDLYEQYF
TGTGCCAGCAGTTTCAGGGATTTATACGAGCAGTACTTC